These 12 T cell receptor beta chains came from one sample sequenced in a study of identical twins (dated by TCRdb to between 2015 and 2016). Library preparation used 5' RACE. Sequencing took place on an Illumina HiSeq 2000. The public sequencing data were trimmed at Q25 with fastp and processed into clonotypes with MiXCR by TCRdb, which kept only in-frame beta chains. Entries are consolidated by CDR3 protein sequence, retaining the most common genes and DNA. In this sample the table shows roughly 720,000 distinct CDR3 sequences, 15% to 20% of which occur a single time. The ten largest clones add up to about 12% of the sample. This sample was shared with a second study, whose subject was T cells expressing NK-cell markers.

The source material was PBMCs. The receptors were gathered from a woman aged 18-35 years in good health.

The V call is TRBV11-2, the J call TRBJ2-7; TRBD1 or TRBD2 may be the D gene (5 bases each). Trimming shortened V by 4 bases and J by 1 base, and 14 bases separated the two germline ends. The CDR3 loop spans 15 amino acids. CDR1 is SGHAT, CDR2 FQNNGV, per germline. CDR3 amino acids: CASSSLRDGSYEQYF. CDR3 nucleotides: TGTGCCAGCAGCTCCTTACGGGACGGGTCCTACGAGCAGTACTTC.

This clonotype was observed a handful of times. The CDR3 bases are TGTGCCATCCTCGCAGCACAGGGAAATTCCGAGCAGTACTTC. This gives the protein CAILAAQGNSEQYF. The V gene is TRBV2, the J gene TRBJ2-7, with a possible D match to TRBD1 (6 bases). Per the germline V gene, CDR1 is SNHLY and CDR2 is FYNNEI. V shed 10 bases and J shed 6 bases, with 22 bases lying between them. This CDR3 has 14 residues.

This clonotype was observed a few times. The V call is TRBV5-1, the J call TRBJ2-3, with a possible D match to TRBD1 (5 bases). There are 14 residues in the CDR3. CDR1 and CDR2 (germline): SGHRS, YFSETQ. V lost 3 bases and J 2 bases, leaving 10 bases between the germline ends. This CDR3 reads CASSSRQTTDTQYF. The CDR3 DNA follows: TGCGCCAGCAGCTCCCGACAGACCACAGATACGCAGTATTTT.

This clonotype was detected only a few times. Here the CDR3 reads CASSAGQYKGAFF. CDR3 coding DNA: TGCGCCAGCAGCGCGGGACAGTACAAAGGCGCTTTCTTT. This chain links TRBV5-1 with TRBJ1-1, with TRBD1 matching 7 bases. Germline V gene data show CDR1 as SGHRS and CDR2 as YFSETQ. The CDR3 is made up of 13 amino acids. The V segment lost 4 bases and the J segment 11 bases; nucleotides outside the gene matches: 11.

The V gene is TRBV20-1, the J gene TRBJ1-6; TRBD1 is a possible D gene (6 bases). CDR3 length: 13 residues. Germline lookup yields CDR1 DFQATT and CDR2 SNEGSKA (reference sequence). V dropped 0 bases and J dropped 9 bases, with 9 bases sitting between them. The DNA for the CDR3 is TGCAGTGCTAGAGATACAGGGACTTCACCCCTCCACTTT. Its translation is CSARDTGTSPLHF.

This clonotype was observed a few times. The CDR3, as DNA: TGCGCCAGCAGAATCGGACAGGGGCACTCCTACAATGAGCAGTTCTTC. This gives the protein CASRIGQGHSYNEQFF. This rearrangement joins TRBV5-1 to TRBJ2-1; TRBD1 matches 9 bases. The CDR3 has 16 residues. Germline V gene data show CDR1 as SGHRS and CDR2 as YFSETQ. With V trimmed by 5 bases and J by 0 bases, 6 bases remained unmatched.

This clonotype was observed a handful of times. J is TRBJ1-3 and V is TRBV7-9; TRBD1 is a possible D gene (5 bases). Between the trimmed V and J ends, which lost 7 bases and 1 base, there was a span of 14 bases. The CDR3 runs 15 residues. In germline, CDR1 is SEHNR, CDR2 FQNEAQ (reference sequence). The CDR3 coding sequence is TGTGCCAGCACCTCAGACGGGGGATCTGGAAACACCATATATTTT. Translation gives CASTSDGGSGNTIYF.

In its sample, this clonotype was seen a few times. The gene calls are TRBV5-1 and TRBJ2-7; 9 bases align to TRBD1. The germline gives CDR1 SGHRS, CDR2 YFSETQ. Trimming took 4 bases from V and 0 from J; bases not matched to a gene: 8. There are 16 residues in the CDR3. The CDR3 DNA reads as TGCGCCAGCAGCAAAACAGGGGGCACGAGCTCCTACGAGCAGTACTTC. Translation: CASSKTGGTSSYEQYF.

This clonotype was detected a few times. The CDR3 reads CASSYGITEAFF. In DNA form, the CDR3 reads TGTGCCAGCAGTTACGGGATCACTGAAGCTTTCTTT. The genes are TRBV6-2 or TRBV6-3 and TRBJ1-1; D is unresolved. Germline-derived CDR1 and CDR2 are MNHEY and SVGEGT. The V gene lost 2 bases and the J gene lost 4 bases, with 5 bases spanning the gap. The CDR3 has 12 amino acids.

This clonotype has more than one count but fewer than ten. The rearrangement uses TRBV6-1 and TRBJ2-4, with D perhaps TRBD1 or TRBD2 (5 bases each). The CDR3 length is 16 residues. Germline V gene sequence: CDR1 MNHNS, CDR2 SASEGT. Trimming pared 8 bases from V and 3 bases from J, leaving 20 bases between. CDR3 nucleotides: TGTGCCAGCGAAGCCGGGACCTCCTTTGACAAAAACATTCAGTACTTC. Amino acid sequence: CASEAGTSFDKNIQYF.

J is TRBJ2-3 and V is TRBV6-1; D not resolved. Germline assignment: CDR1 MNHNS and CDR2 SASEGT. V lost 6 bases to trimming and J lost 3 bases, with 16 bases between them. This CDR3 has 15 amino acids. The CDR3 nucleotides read TGTGCCAGCAGCCCTGGTCCCGGGCGGACAGATACGCAGTATTTT. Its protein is CASSPGPGRTDTQYF.

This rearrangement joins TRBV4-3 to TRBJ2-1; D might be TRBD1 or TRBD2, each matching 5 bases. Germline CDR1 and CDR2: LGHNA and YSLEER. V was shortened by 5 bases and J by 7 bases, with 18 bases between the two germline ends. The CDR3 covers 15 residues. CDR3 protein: CASSAEWGRGNEQFF. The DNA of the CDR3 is TGCGCCAGCAGCGCCGAGTGGGGGAGAGGAAATGAGCAGTTCTTC.